The 25 T cell receptor beta chains presented below share a single source sample, sequenced in a study of T cell repertoires in cytomegalovirus infection. One entry per CDR3 protein, called by TCRdb with MiXCR from the reads. This sample has around 740,000 distinct CDR3 sequences, with about a third found just once. The sequencing input was PBMCs. The receptors here all came from a human donor in good health (CMV status not recorded). Some clones in this sample may be carry-over from other donors' samples.

This clonotype has more than one count but fewer than ten. V gene TRBV7-2 combines with J gene TRBJ2-3; D is possibly TRBD2 (6 bases). Germline values: CDR1 SGHTA, CDR2 FQGNSA. This CDR3 is 14 amino acids long. CDR3 region: CARTISGRTDTQYF. In DNA form, the CDR3 reads TGTGCGAGGACCATTAGCGGCCGCACAGATACGCAGTATTTT.

The rearrangement joins TRBV20-1 to TRBJ1-4; TRBD1 matches at 9 bases. Unmatched junction bases numbered 10, after V lost 0 bases and J lost 11 bases. This CDR3 is built from 15 residues. CDR1 is DFQATT and CDR2 is SNEGSKA in the germline V gene (reference sequence). CDR3 DNA sequence: TGCAGTGCTAGAGAAGGAGGGACAGGGTGGGATAAACTGTTTTTT. Its translation is CSAREGGTGWDKLFF.

In this sample, this clonotype turned up a few times. V is TRBV3-1 and J is TRBJ2-2, with 7 bases fitting TRBD2. Germline assignment: CDR1 LGHDT and CDR2 YNNKEL (reference sequence). Trimming took 4 bases from V and 7 from J; bases not matched to a gene: 18. This CDR3 is 18 amino acids long. The chain's CDR3 is CASSPTTFGAGLVGELFF. For the CDR3, the DNA is TGTGCCAGCAGCCCAACAACTTTCGGAGCGGGATTAGTCGGGGAGCTGTTTTTT.

V is TRBV7-6 and J is TRBJ2-7, with D perhaps matching TRBD1 (6 bases). Looked up from germline, CDR1 is SGHVS and CDR2 is FNYEAQ. V was shortened by 0 bases and J by 2 bases, with 17 bases between the two germline ends. This CDR3 contains 17 residues. Here the CDR3 reads CASSLAERGLGTYEQYF. The CDR3 region has the DNA TGTGCCAGCAGCTTAGCCGAGAGGGGGTTGGGAACCTACGAGCAGTACTTC. The full variable domain, completed using reference TRBV7-6 and TRBJ2-7, is GAGVSQSPRYKVTKRGQDVALRCDPISGHVSLYWYRQALGQGPEFLTYFNYEAQQDKSGLPNDRFSAERPEGSISTLTIQRTEQRDSAMYRCASSLAERGLGTYEQYFGPGTRLTVT.

In this sample, this clonotype turned up many times. This chain uses TRBV7-2 with TRBJ1-2, with D possibly matching TRBD1 (6 bases). V lost 4 bases to trimming and J lost 6 bases, with 15 bases between them. Germline V gives CDR1 SGHTA, CDR2 FQGNSA. The CDR3 loop spans 14 amino acids. The CDR3 reads CASSSRQASHGYTF. Here the CDR3 DNA reads TGTGCCAGCAGCTCGCGACAGGCCTCCCATGGCTACACCTTC.

On this clonotype: An end of the junction does not agree with germline; a read error may underlie this. The chain has TRBV28 and TRBJ2-2; D possibly uses TRBD1 or TRBD2 (5 bases each). This CDR3 is built from 15 residues. CDR1 is MDHEN, CDR2 SYDVKM, per germline. CDR3 amino acids: CASSQGFLDTGELSF. As DNA, the CDR3 is TGTGCCAGCAGCCAGGGTTTTTTGGACACCGGGGAGCTGTCTTTT.

The chain links TRBV4-1 to TRBJ2-2; the D gene could be TRBD1 or TRBD2 (5 bases each). Germline assignment: CDR1 MGHRA and CDR2 YSYEKL. The ends were cut back, 1 base at V and 4 bases at J, with 13 bases in the middle. CDR3 length: 16 residues. The CDR3 coding sequence is TGCGCCAGCAGCCAAGTATCCGGGGCGGCCACCGGGGAGCTGTTTTTT. This sequence encodes CASSQVSGAATGELFF.

V gene TRBV7-3 combines with J gene TRBJ2-7; 7 nucleotides match TRBD2. The junction had 9 bases not matched to a gene; V was cut back by 7 bases and J by 6 bases. CDR3 length: 13 amino acids. CDR1 and CDR2 (germline): SGHTA, FQGTGA. The CDR3 nucleotides are TGTGCCAGCATTTTAAGCGGGACCAGCGAGCAGTACTTC. This encodes CASILSGTSEQYF.

The chain has TRBV20-1 and TRBJ2-3; D possibly corresponds to TRBD2 (5 bases). The CDR3 length is 12 residues. Germline values: CDR1 DFQATT, CDR2 SNEGSKA (reference sequence). V lost 3 bases, J lost 6 bases, and 10 bases lay in between. The CDR3 sequence is CSASEGGDTQYF. As DNA, the CDR3 is TGCAGTGCTAGTGAGGGCGGGGATACGCAGTATTTT.

The J gene is TRBJ2-5, the V gene TRBV6-1; 7 bases are shared with TRBD2. CDR3 length: 15 residues. The germline V gene has CDR1 MNHNS and CDR2 SASEGT. V lost 4 bases to trimming and J lost 5 bases; unmatched junction nucleotides: 10. In DNA form, the CDR3 reads TGTGCCAGCAGTGGCCGCGGGACTATCAGGGAGACCCAGTACTTC. It specifies CASSGRGTIRETQYF.

The chain couples TRBV27 to TRBJ1-2; 11 nucleotides match TRBD1. With 8 bases clipped from V and 4 bases from J, the junction kept 0 bases outside the gene matches. The CDR3 extends over 12 amino acids. Germline values: CDR1 MNHEY, CDR2 SMNVEV (reference sequence). As DNA, the CDR3 is TGTGCCAGCGGGACAGGGGGCTATGGCTACACCTTC. Amino acid sequence: CASGTGGYGYTF.

This clonotype occurred a few times. The chain employs TRBV28 and TRBJ2-5; 12 positions match TRBD1. Germline loops: CDR1 MDHEN, CDR2 SYDVKM. V lost 2 bases and J lost 5; bases outside the gene matches: 6. CDR3 length: 16 amino acids. CDR3 nucleotide sequence: TGTGCCAGCAGTTTACGGAGGGACAGGGGGCTTGAGACCCAGTACTTC. Translation: CASSLRRDRGLETQYF.

The V call is TRBV20-1, the J call TRBJ1-5; 7 nucleotides agree with TRBD1. CDR1 and CDR2 (germline): DFQATT, SNEGSKA (reference sequence). This CDR3 contains 17 residues. V was clipped by 0 bases and J by 3 bases; unmatched bases: 11. The CDR3 DNA sequence: TGCAGTGCTAGAGATTCGGACAGGTCCCCTCTCAATCAGCCCCAGCATTTT. Protein product: CSARDSDRSPLNQPQHF.

The genes are TRBV20-1 and TRBJ2-3; D unresolved. The ends were cut back, 1 base at V and 2 bases at J, with 13 bases in the middle. The CDR3 runs 15 residues. Germline V gene sequence: CDR1 DFQATT, CDR2 SNEGSKA (reference sequence). CDR3 sequence (DNA): TGCAGTGCTAGAGGGCATCCGACAAACACAGATACGCAGTATTTT. It yields the protein CSARGHPTNTDTQYF.

The rearrangement joins TRBV12-5 to TRBJ1-1; D is uncertain. Trimming left V 1 base short and J 0 bases short, with 12 bases between. The CDR3 spans 16 residues. Germline V CDR1 and CDR2: LGHNT, FRNRAP. This CDR3 reads CASGLESGQMNTEAFF. Here the CDR3 DNA reads TGTGCTAGTGGTTTGGAGTCCGGGCAGATGAACACTGAAGCTTTCTTT.

This chain connects TRBV20-1 to TRBJ2-5, with D unclear. V was cut by 5 bases and J by 3 bases, with 7 bases left in between. The length of the CDR3 is 11 residues. Germline CDR1 DFQATT, CDR2 SNEGSKA (reference sequence). CDR3 bases: TGCAGTGCTCATACTAAAGAGACCCAGTACTTC. Amino acids: CSAHTKETQYF.

This clonotype was observed a handful of times. V and J are TRBV6-6 and TRBJ2-3; 8 nucleotides line up with TRBD1. V shed 6 bases, J shed 4 bases, and the junction held 9 bases outside the gene matches. Germline V gene lookup returns CDR1 MNHNY and CDR2 SVGAGI (reference sequence). The CDR3 spans 15 residues. DNA for the CDR3: TGTGCCAGCAGGCCTGCAGGGGGCGGCGCAGATACGCAGTATTTT. Residues: CASRPAGGGADTQYF.

This clonotype was detected many times. This sequence joins TRBV7-6 and TRBJ2-1; possible D gene TRBD2, 6 bases. The CDR3 sequence is 16 residues long. The V end lost 2 bases, the J end lost 3 bases, and 14 bases lay between the germline ends. The germline gives CDR1 SGHVS, CDR2 FNYEAQ. The DNA for the CDR3 is TGTGCCAGCAGCTTACCGTTAACGGGAGACTACAATGAGCAGTTCTTC. This encodes CASSLPLTGDYNEQFF. Full variable domain (remainder filled in from reference TRBV7-6 and TRBJ2-1): GAGVSQSPRYKVTKRGQDVALRCDPISGHVSLYWYRQALGQGPEFLTYFNYEAQQDKSGLPNDRFSAERPEGSISTLTIQRTEQRDSAMYRCASSLPLTGDYNEQFFGPGTRLTVL.

This clonotype was found a few times. This chain connects TRBV11-1 to TRBJ2-2; the D gene could be TRBD1 or TRBD2 (5 bases each). The CDR3 length is 14 residues. V was shortened by 10 bases and J by 4 bases, with 16 bases between the two germline ends. Germline-derived CDR1 and CDR2 are SGHAT and FQDESV (reference sequence). CDR3 region: CATRVGVITGELFF. CDR3 DNA: TGTGCCACCCGAGTGGGGGTTATCACCGGGGAGCTGTTTTTT. The variable domain in full, with the rest retrieved from reference TRBV11-1 and TRBJ2-2, is EAEVAQSPRYKITEKSQAVAFWCDPISGHATLYWYRQILGQGPELLVQFQDESVVDDSQLPKDRFSAERLKGVDSTLKIQPAELGDSAMYLCATRVGVITGELFFGEGSRLTVL.

This clonotype was seen a few times. The rearrangement links TRBV3-1 to TRBJ1-1; TRBD1 might be the D (6 bases). The germline V gene encodes CDR1 LGHDT and CDR2 YNNKEL (reference sequence). Trimming stripped 8 bases from V and 5 bases from J, with 18 bases between. The CDR3 is 14 residues long. The CDR3 spells CASPPQGRRTEAFF. CDR3 coding DNA: TGTGCCAGCCCTCCTCAGGGGAGGCGTACTGAAGCTTTCTTT.

The chain joins TRBV2 to TRBJ1-2, with D perhaps matching TRBD1 (5 bases). CDR3 length: 14 residues. Trimming shortened V by 6 bases and J by 7 bases, and 18 bases separated the two germline ends. Germline V gene sequence: CDR1 SNHLY, CDR2 FYNNEI. CDR3 residues: CASSVTGTTGGYTF. CDR3 sequence (DNA): TGTGCCAGCAGCGTAACCGGGACGACTGGTGGCTACACCTTC.

This clonotype showed up just a few times. The chain has TRBV12-3 or TRBV12-4 and TRBJ1-5, with D maybe TRBD1 (5 bases). The V end lost 4 bases, the J end lost 2 bases, and 21 bases lay between the germline ends. The CDR3 loop spans 18 amino acids. The CDR3 is CASSSSRLGVGGNQPQHF. CDR3 in DNA: TGTGCCAGCAGTTCCTCTCGGTTGGGGGTTGGGGGCAATCAGCCCCAGCATTTT.

This clonotype was recorded many times. V usage is TRBV7-6 and J usage is TRBJ1-1, with D possibly TRBD1 on 6 matching bases. The CDR3 is 14 amino acids. In germline, CDR1 is SGHVS, CDR2 FNYEAQ. V was trimmed by 1 base and J by 3 bases, leaving 9 bases between them. CDR3 nucleotide sequence: TGTGCCAGCAGCTTAGGGCAGGGGTACACTGAAGCTTTCTTT. Translated, it gives CASSLGQGYTEAFF.

The chain recombines TRBV6-1 with TRBJ1-3; D remains unclear. In germline, CDR1 is MNHNS, CDR2 SASEGT. Trimming stripped 8 bases from V and 0 bases from J, with 8 bases between. The CDR3 loop spans 13 amino acids. CDR3 protein: CASETNSGNTIYF. The CDR3 DNA is TGTGCCAGCGAGACGAACTCTGGAAACACCATATATTTT.

The chain has TRBV2 and TRBJ2-7; D is ambiguous. V was shortened by 2 bases and J by 6 bases, with 11 bases between the two germline ends. Germline V gene data show CDR1 as SNHLY and CDR2 as FYNNEI. The CDR3 runs 13 residues. The DNA for the CDR3 is TGTGCCAGCAGTGAATCGCCGGCCTCCGAGCAGTACTTC. This sequence encodes CASSESPASEQYF.